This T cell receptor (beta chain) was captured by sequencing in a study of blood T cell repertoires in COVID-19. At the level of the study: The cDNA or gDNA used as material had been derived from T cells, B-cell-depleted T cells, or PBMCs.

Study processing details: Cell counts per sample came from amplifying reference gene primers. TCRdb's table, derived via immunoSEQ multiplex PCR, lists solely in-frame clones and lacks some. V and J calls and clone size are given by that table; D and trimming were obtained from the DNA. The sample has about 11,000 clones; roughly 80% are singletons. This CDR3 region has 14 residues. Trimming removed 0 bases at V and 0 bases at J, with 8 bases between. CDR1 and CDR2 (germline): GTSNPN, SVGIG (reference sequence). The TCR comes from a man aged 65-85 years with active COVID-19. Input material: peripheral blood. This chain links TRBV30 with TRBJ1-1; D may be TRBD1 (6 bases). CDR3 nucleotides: TGTGCCTGGAGTGTGGGACATTTGAACACTGAAGCTTTCTTT. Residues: CAWSVGHLNTEAFF.